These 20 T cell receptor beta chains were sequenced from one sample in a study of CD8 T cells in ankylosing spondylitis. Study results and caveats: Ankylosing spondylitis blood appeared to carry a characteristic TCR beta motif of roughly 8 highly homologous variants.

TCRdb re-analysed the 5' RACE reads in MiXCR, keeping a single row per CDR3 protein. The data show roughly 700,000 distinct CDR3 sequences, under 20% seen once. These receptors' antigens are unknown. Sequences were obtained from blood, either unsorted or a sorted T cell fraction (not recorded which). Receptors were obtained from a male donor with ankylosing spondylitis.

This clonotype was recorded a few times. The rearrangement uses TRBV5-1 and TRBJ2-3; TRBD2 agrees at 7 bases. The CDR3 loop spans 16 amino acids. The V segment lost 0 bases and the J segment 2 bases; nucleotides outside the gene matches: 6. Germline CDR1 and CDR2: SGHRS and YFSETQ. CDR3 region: CASSLVGGRVTDTQYF. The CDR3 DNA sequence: TGCGCCAGCAGCTTGGTTGGCGGGAGAGTCACAGATACGCAGTATTTT. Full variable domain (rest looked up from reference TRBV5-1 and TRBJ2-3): KAGVTQTPRYLIKTRGQQVTLSCSPISGHRSVSWYQQTPGQGLQFLFEYFSETQRNKGNFPGRFSGRQFSNSRSEMNVSTLELGDSALYLCASSLVGGRVTDTQYFGPGTRLTVL.

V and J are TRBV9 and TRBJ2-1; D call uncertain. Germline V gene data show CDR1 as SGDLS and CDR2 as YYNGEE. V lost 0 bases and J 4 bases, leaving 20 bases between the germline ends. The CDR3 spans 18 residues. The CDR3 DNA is TGTGCCAGCAGCGTAGCCTCAACGGGTATTCGGCAATACAATGAGCAGTTCTTC. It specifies CASSVASTGIRQYNEQFF.

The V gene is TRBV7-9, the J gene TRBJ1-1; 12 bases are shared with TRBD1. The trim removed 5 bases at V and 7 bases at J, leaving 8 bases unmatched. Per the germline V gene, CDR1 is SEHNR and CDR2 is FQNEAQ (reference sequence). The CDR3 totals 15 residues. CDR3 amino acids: CASSHPGQGAGEAFF. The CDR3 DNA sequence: TGTGCCAGCAGCCATCCGGGACAGGGGGCTGGTGAAGCTTTCTTT.

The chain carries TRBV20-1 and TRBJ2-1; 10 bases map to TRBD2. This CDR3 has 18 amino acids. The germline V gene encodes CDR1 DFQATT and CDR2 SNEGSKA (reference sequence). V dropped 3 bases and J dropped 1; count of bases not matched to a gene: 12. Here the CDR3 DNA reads TGCAGTGCTAGCATGCTAGCGGGAGCGAGAGGGTCCTACAATGAGCAGTTCTTC. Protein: CSASMLAGARGSYNEQFF.

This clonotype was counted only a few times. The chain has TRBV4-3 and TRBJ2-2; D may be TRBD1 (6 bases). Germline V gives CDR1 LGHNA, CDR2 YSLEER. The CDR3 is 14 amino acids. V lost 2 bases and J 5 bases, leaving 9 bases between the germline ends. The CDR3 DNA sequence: TGCGCCAGCAGCCAACAGGGGTATACCGGGGAGCTGTTTTTT. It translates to CASSQQGYTGELFF.

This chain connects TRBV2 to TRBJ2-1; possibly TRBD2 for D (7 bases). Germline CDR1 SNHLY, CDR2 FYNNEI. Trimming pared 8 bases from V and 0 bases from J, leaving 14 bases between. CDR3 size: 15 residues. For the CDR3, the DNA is TGTGCCAGCTCACGGGGGGCTTTCTCCTACAATGAGCAGTTCTTC. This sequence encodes CASSRGAFSYNEQFF.

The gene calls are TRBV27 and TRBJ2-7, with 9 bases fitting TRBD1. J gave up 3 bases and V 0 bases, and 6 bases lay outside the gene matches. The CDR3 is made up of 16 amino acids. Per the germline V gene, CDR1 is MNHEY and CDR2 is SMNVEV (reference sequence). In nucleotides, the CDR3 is TGTGCCAGCAGTTTATCGGGGACAGGGAAGTACTACGAGCAGTACTTC. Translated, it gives CASSLSGTGKYYEQYF.

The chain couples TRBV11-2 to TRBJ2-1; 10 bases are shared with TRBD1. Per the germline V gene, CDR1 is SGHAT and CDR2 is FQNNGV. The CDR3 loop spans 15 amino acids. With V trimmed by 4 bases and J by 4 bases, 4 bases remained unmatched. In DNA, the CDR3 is TGTGCCAGCAGCTCCGACAGGGGGCGGTACAATGAGCAGTTCTTC. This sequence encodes CASSSDRGRYNEQFF.

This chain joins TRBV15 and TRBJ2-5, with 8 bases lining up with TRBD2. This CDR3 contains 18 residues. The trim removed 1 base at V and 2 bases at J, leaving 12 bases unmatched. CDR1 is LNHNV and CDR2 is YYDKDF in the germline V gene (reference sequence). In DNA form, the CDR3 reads TGTGCCACCAGCAGAGTAGGGAGGGCGCGGGGGGCTCAAGAGACCCAGTACTTC. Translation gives CATSRVGRARGAQETQYF.

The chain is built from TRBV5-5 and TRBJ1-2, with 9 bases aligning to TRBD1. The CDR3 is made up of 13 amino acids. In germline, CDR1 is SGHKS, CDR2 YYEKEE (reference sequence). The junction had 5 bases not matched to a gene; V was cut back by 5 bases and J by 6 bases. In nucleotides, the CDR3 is TGTGCCAGCAGTATGGGACAGGGAGATGGCTACACCTTC. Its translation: CASSMGQGDGYTF.

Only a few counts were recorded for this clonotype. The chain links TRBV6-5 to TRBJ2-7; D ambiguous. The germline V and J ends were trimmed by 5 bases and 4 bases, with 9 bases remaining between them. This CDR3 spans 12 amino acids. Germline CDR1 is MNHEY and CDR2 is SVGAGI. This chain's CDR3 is CASSQSWYEQYF. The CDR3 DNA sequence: TGTGCCAGCAGTCAAAGCTGGTACGAGCAGTACTTC.

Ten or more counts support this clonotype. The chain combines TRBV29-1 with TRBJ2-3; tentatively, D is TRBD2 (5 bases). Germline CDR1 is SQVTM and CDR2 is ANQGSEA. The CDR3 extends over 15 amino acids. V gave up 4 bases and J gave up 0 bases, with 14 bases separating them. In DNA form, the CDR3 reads TGCAGCGTTGGAGTTCCAGCGGCTAGCACAGATACGCAGTATTTT. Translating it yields CSVGVPAASTDTQYF.

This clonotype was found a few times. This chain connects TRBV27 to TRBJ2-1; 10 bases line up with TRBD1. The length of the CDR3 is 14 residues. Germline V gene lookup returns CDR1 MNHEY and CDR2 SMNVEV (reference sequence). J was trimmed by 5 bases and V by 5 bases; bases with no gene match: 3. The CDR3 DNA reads TGTGCCAGCAGTCCAGACAGGGGGCACAATGAGCAGTTCTTC. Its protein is CASSPDRGHNEQFF.

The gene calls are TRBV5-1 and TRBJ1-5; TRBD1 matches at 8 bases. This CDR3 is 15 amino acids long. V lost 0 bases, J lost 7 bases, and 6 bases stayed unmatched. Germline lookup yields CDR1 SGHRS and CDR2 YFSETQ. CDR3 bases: TGCGCCAGCAGCTTGGCTGGACAGGGTGGCCAGCCCCAGCATTTT. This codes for CASSLAGQGGQPQHF.

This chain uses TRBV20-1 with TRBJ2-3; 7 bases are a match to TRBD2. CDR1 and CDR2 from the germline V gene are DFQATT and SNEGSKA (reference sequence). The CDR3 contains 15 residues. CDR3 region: CRPVPGGKRTDTQYF. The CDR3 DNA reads TGCAGGCCCGTCCCGGGAGGAAAAAGAACAGATACGCAGTATTTT.

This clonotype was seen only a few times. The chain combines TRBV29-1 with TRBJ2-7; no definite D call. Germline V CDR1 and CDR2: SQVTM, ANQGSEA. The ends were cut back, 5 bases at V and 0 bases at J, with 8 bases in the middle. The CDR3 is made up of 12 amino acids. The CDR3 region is CSVSENSYEQYF. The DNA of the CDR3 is TGCAGCGTTAGTGAGAACTCCTACGAGCAGTACTTC.

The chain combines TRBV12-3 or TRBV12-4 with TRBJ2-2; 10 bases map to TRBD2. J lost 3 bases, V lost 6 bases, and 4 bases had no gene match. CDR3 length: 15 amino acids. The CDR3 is CASRRAGGYTGELFF. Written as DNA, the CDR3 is TGTGCCAGCAGGAGAGCGGGGGGGTACACCGGGGAGCTGTTTTTT.

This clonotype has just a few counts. The CDR3 region is CASRPDTDTQYF. The CDR3 coding sequence is TGTGCCAGCAGGCCCGACACAGATACGCAGTATTTT. The chain combines TRBV7-2 with TRBJ2-3; no firm D call. The germline gives CDR1 SGHTA, CDR2 FQGNSA. Trimming took off 6 bases at V and 2 bases at J, with 6 bases between the two ends. The CDR3 spans 12 residues. The full variable domain, in which reference TRBV7-2 and TRBJ2-3 provide the parts outside the CDR3, is GAGVSQSPSNKVTEKGKDVELRCDPISGHTALYWYRQSLGQGLEFLIYFQGNSAPDKSGLPSDRFSAERTGGSVSTLTIQRTQQEDSAVYLCASRPDTDTQYFGPGTRLTVL.

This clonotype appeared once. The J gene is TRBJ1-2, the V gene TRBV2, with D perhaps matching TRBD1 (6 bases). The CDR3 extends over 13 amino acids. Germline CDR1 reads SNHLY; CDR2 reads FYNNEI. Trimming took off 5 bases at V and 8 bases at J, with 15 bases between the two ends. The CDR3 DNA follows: TGTGCCAGCAGTTACAGGGTGGCTGGCGGCTACACCTTC. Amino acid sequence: CASSYRVAGGYTF.

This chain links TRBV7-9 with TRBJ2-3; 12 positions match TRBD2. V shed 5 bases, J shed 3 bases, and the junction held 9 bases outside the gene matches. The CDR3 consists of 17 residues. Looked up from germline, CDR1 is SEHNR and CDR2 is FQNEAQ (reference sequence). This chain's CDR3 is CASSPRRTSGVTDTQYF. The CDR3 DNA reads TGTGCCAGCAGCCCCCGTAGGACTAGCGGGGTGACAGATACGCAGTATTTT.